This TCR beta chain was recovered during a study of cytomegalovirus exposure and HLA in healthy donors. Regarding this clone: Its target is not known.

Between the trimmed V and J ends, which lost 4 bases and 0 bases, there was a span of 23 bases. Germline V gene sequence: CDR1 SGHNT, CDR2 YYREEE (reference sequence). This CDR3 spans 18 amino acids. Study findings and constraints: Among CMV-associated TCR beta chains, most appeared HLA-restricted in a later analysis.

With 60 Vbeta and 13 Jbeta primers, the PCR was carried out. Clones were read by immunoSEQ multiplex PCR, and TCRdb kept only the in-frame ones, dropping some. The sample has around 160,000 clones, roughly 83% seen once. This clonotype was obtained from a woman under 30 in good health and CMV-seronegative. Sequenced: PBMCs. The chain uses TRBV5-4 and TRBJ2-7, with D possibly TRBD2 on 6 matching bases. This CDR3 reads CASSPHPGTHHYSYEQYF. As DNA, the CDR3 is TGTGCCAGCAGCCCCCACCCCGGGACTCATCACTACTCCTACGAGCAGTACTTC. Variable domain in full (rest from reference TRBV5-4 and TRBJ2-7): ETGVTQSPTHLIKTRGQQVTLRCSSQSGHNTVSWYQQALGQGPQFIFQYYREEENGRGNFPPRFSGLQFPNYSSELNVNALELDDSALYLCASSPHPGTHHYSYEQYFGPGTRLTVT.